The T cell receptor beta chain under discussion was sequenced for a study of Graves' ophthalmopathy and Graves' hyperthyroidism. Study summary: At initial diagnosis, peripheral blood was obtained, and this preceded any treatment.

RNA served as the template for amplifying TCR beta CDR3 regions. First-round RT-PCR with HTBI primers preceded a second-round multiplex PCR. TCRdb redid the calling of the multiplex PCR reads with MiXCR, one entry per CDR3 protein. The table includes a few hundred thousand distinct CDR3 sequences, about a sixth detected once. The table lists this clonotype with many counts. Antigen specificity is unknown. General study points: Predictions made by the model for ophthalmopathy progression reached roughly 70% sensitivity and approximately 72% specificity.

With V trimmed by 6 bases and J by 5 bases, 10 bases remained unmatched. From germline, CDR1 is SGHTA and CDR2 FQGNSA. CDR3 length: 15 residues. Active ophthalmopathy (CAS at least 3, NOSPECS at least 4), lasting under 3 months. It was from 8 to 10 ml of fresh peripheral blood that the PBMCs came. This TCR was recovered from an adult man with Graves' ophthalmopathy. Sample: peripheral blood. The V and J genes are TRBV7-2 and TRBJ2-5; 9 positions match TRBD1. This chain's CDR3 is CASRTSDRGAETQYF. As DNA, the CDR3 is TGTGCCAGCAGAACAAGCGACAGGGGGGCGGAGACCCAGTACTTC.